These 5 T cell receptor beta chains were all obtained from the same sample, sequenced in a study of CD8 T cells in ankylosing spondylitis. In TCRdb, the 5' RACE reads were re-called with MiXCR into one record per CDR3 protein. The table includes about 8,600 distinct CDR3 sequences, 3.9% detected once. The sample comprised blood, either unsorted or a sorted T cell fraction (not recorded which). These receptors all stem from a female donor with ankylosing spondylitis or in good health (not recorded which).

This clonotype has a count of ten or more. The chain links TRBV9 to TRBJ2-7, with 7 bases lining up with TRBD1. CDR1 is SGDLS and CDR2 is YYNGEE in the germline V gene. The CDR3 length is 15 residues. J gave up 1 base and V 0 bases, and 4 bases lay outside the gene matches. CDR3 nucleotide sequence: TGTGCCAGCAGCGTAGACACAGGGGAGTCCTACGAGCAGTACTTC. Translated: CASSVDTGESYEQYF.

By sample fraction, this clonotype is medium-sized (0.01 to 0.1%). This chain links TRBV9 with TRBJ1-5; TRBD1 might be the D (5 bases). V was cut by 4 bases and J by 4 bases, with 12 bases left in between. From germline, CDR1 is SGDLS and CDR2 YYNGEE. This CDR3 region has 14 residues. CDR3 loop: CASSSGGRNQPQHF. CDR3 DNA: TGTGCCAGCAGCTCCGGGGGGAGAAATCAGCCCCAGCATTTT.

This chain links TRBV9 with TRBJ2-5; D is unresolved. Germline V gives CDR1 SGDLS, CDR2 YYNGEE. Trimming stripped 0 bases from V and 2 bases from J, with 8 bases between. CDR3 length: 14 residues. The CDR3 nucleotides are TGTGCCAGCAGCGTAGGTGGCAGGCAAGAGACCCAGTACTTC. Its translation is CASSVGGRQETQYF.

This chain connects TRBV9 to TRBJ2-7; D is undetermined. Trimming took off 3 bases at V and 6 bases at J, with 10 bases between the two ends. Germline loops: CDR1 SGDLS, CDR2 YYNGEE. This CDR3 is 12 amino acids long. The CDR3 region has the DNA TGTGCCAGCAGCGCCCGTAACAGCGAGCAGTACTTC. It encodes CASSARNSEQYF.

This clonotype has a count of ten or more. This chain connects TRBV9 to TRBJ2-1, with D possibly matching TRBD1 (6 bases). Germline CDR1 SGDLS, CDR2 YYNGEE. This CDR3 has 17 residues. The V end lost 4 bases, the J end lost 5 bases, and 22 bases lay between the germline ends. CDR3 sequence (DNA): TGTGCCAGCAGCCCCCCCCCCAGGGGAATAGGCGACAATGAGCAGTTCTTC. Translation: CASSPPPRGIGDNEQFF.